These 32 T cell receptor beta chains came from one sample sequenced in a study of T cell repertoires in cytomegalovirus infection. No antigen is known for these receptors. MiXCR, run by TCRdb on the reads, gives a single entry per CDR3 protein. Counted here are a few hundred thousand distinct CDR3 sequences, around a quarter occurring once; the ten biggest clones make up about an eighth. Sequences were derived from cultured PBMCs, sampled from culture after CMV antigen stimulation. The receptors stem from a human donor in good health (CMV status not recorded). Some clones in this sample may be carry-over from other donors' samples.

The chain carries TRBV4-3 and TRBJ1-2; 8 nucleotides line up with TRBD1. Germline V gene data show CDR1 as LGHNA and CDR2 as YSLEER. V shed 3 bases, J shed 7 bases, and the junction held 7 bases outside the gene matches. The length of the CDR3 is 14 residues. CDR3 sequence reads: CASSQGTGSFGYTF. In DNA, the CDR3 is TGCGCCAGCAGCCAGGGGACAGGTTCTTTTGGCTACACCTTC.

This chain connects TRBV5-4 to TRBJ2-3, with a possible D match to TRBD2 (5 bases). CDR3 length: 16 residues. Germline assignment: CDR1 SGHNT and CDR2 YYREEE (reference sequence). V lost 2 bases to trimming and J lost 4 bases, with 17 bases between them. CDR3: CASSFSGSGLADTQYF. DNA of the CDR3: TGTGCCAGCAGCTTCTCTGGGAGTGGTTTAGCAGATACGCAGTATTTT.

This rearrangement joins TRBV6-8 to TRBJ2-3, with TRBD1 matching 8 bases. Germline CDR1 and CDR2: MNHGY and SAAAGT. The CDR3 runs to 13 residues. The J segment lost 3 bases and the V segment lost 8 bases, leaving 4 bases of the junction unmatched. CDR3: CASGRTGTDTQYF. The CDR3 DNA is TGTGCCAGCGGTCGGACAGGGACAGATACGCAGTATTTT.

There are many counts of this clonotype. CDR3 nucleotides: TGTGCCAGCAGCTCTGACAGGGCCAGCTATGGCTACACCTTC. Protein product: CASSSDRASYGYTF. The chain combines TRBV7-2 with TRBJ1-2; TRBD1 matches at 7 bases. The CDR3 runs to 14 residues. The trim removed 4 bases at V and 4 bases at J, leaving 6 bases unmatched. CDR1 and CDR2 from the germline V gene are SGHTA and FQGNSA.

V and J are TRBV28 and TRBJ2-7; D is undetermined. CDR3 length: 15 amino acids. Germline assignment: CDR1 MDHEN and CDR2 SYDVKM. V shed 6 bases and J shed 0 bases, with 15 bases lying between them. This CDR3 is CASSRRVGISYEQYF. The CDR3 DNA reads TGTGCCAGCAGCCGTAGAGTAGGGATCTCCTACGAGCAGTACTTC. The full variable domain, completed using reference TRBV28 and TRBJ2-7, is DVKVTQSSRYLVKRTGEKVFLECVQDMDHENMFWYRQDPGLGLRLIYFSYDVKMKEKGDIPEGYSVSREKKERFSLILESASTNQTSMYLCASSRRVGISYEQYFGPGTRLTVT.

This clonotype turned up a few times. The chain combines TRBV19 with TRBJ2-1; 9 nucleotides align to TRBD1. Looked up from germline, CDR1 is LNHDA and CDR2 is SQIVND (reference sequence). Trimming cost V 5 bases and J 7 bases; bases outside gene matches: 6. The CDR3 sequence is 14 residues long. DNA of the CDR3: TGTGCCAGTAGTTCGATGGACAGGGGTAATGAGCAGTTCTTC. Amino acid sequence: CASSSMDRGNEQFF. Supplemented by reference TRBV19 and TRBJ2-1, the full variable domain reads DGGITQSPKYLFRKEGQNVTLSCEQNLNHDAMYWYRQDPGQGLRLIYYSQIVNDFQKGDIAEGYSVSREKKESFPLTVTSAQKNPTAFYLCASSSMDRGNEQFFGPGTRLTVL.

The V call is TRBV10-2, the J call TRBJ1-5, with TRBD1 matching 7 bases. Germline-derived CDR1 and CDR2 are WSHSY and SAAADI. The CDR3 runs 13 residues. V trimming: 2 bases; J trimming: 12 bases; junction bases outside the gene matches: 7. For the CDR3, the DNA is TGCGCCAGCAGTGAGATTGGGACAGACTACCAGCATTTT. The encoded protein is CASSEIGTDYQHF.

This clonotype turned up a few times. The V call is TRBV6-1, the J call TRBJ1-2; a weak D match, TRBD1 (6 bases). This CDR3 is built from 14 residues. Germline V lookup: CDR1 MNHNS, CDR2 SASEGT. V was pared by 4 bases and J by 0 bases, with 9 bases between. CDR3 nucleotide sequence: TGTGCCAGCAGTGGGACAGTCGCTAACTATGGCTACACCTTC. Residues: CASSGTVANYGYTF.

About this clonotype itself: At one end, the junction sequence differs from germline, possibly due to a read error. The V gene is TRBV7-6, the J gene TRBJ2-4, with 9 bases aligning to TRBD1. CDR1 is SGHVS and CDR2 is FNYEAQ in the germline V gene. The CDR3 spans 16 residues. The DNA for the CDR3 is TGTGCCAGCAGCCCCAGGACAGGGGTGGGCAAAAACGTTCAGTACTTC. Its translation: CASSPRTGVGKNVQYF.

The rearrangement uses TRBV24-1 and TRBJ2-3; D is unclear. Germline V CDR1 and CDR2: KGHDR, SFDVKD. V lost 4 bases and J lost 6, with 16 bases in between. CDR3 length equals 15 residues. CDR3 nucleotide sequence: TGTGCCACCAGTGAAACGGGCTTTTCGTCGGATACGCAGTATTTT. Its translation is CATSETGFSSDTQYF.

This rearrangement joins TRBV15 to TRBJ2-7; unclear D gene. The CDR3 runs to 14 residues. Germline assignment: CDR1 LNHNV and CDR2 YYDKDF (reference sequence). V gave up 1 base and J gave up 3 bases, with 10 bases separating them. The CDR3 spells CATSRGTHSYEQYF. Written as DNA, the CDR3 is TGTGCCACCAGCAGAGGAACCCACAGCTACGAGCAGTACTTC.

The chain recombines TRBV24-1 with TRBJ2-2; D gene uncertain. The V gene lost 7 bases and the J gene lost 7 bases, with 15 bases spanning the gap. Germline values: CDR1 KGHDR, CDR2 SFDVKD. The CDR3 has 14 amino acids. DNA of the CDR3: TGTGCCACCAGGAGCAGTTATGGGGTCGGGGAGCTGTTTTTT. This translates into CATRSSYGVGELFF.

The rearrangement uses TRBV19 and TRBJ2-1; D may correspond to TRBD1 or TRBD2 (6 bases each). The germline V gene has CDR1 LNHDA and CDR2 SQIVND (reference sequence). The CDR3 totals 17 residues. The V gene lost 5 bases and the J gene lost 4 bases, with 21 bases spanning the gap. CDR3: CASSLLGGGQGYNEQFF. The CDR3 bases are TGTGCCAGTAGTCTCTTGGGGGGCGGTCAGGGGTACAATGAGCAGTTCTTC.

This clonotype was picked up a small number of times. The chain employs TRBV12-3 or TRBV12-4 and TRBJ2-3; the D gene is possibly TRBD2 (6 bases). V lost 6 bases and J lost 4, with 8 bases in between. The CDR3 is 12 residues long. The DNA for the CDR3 is TGTGCCAGCAGCGGCGGGGCAGATACGCAGTATTTT. Protein sequence: CASSGGADTQYF.

V gene TRBV19 combines with J gene TRBJ1-1; TRBD1 matches at 8 bases. V shed 7 bases, J shed 0 bases, and the junction held 7 bases outside the gene matches. CDR1 is LNHDA and CDR2 is SQIVND in the germline V gene (reference sequence). The CDR3 sequence is 15 residues long. The DNA for the CDR3 is TGTGCCAGTACCGCGACAGGGGTTATGAACACTGAAGCTTTCTTT. Translating it yields CASTATGVMNTEAFF.

This clonotype was observed at least ten times. This chain connects TRBV5-4 to TRBJ2-3; 8 nucleotides agree with TRBD2. V gave up 4 bases and J gave up 6 bases; unmatched junction bases: 16. CDR3 size: 17 residues. Germline assignment: CDR1 SGHNT and CDR2 YYREEE (reference sequence). CDR3 coding DNA: TGTGCCAGCAGCCGACCCTCTAGCGGGTGGGGCTCGGATACGCAGTATTTT. Its protein is CASSRPSSGWGSDTQYF.

The chain joins TRBV20-1 to TRBJ1-6; no reliable D call. The germline V and J ends were trimmed by 3 bases and 12 bases, with 18 bases remaining between them. Germline lookup yields CDR1 DFQATT and CDR2 SNEGSKA (reference sequence). The CDR3 contains 14 residues. Written as DNA, the CDR3 is TGCAGTGCTAGGCGGACGGACTCCTTGGGACCCCTCCACTTT. The encoded protein is CSARRTDSLGPLHF.

The rearrangement uses TRBV6-5 and TRBJ2-6; 12 positions match TRBD2. From germline, CDR1 is MNHEY and CDR2 SVGAGI. V was pared by 9 bases and J by 0 bases, with 12 bases of the junction left unmatched. CDR3 length: 19 residues. CDR3 bases: TGTGCCAGTCAAACTAGGCTAGCGGGAGGGACCTCTGGGGCCAACGTCCTGACTTTC. Protein sequence: CASQTRLAGGTSGANVLTF.

This clonotype was counted a few times. The chain has TRBV19 and TRBJ1-1, with 7 bases identical to TRBD1. The germline CDR1 and CDR2 sequences are LNHDA and SQIVND (reference sequence). The CDR3 length is 16 residues. V lost 8 bases and J lost 5; bases outside the gene matches: 17. The CDR3 DNA reads as TGTGCCAGTTTTTCCCGGGACAGCCCTTCGAGGACTGAAGCTTTCTTT. This gives the protein CASFSRDSPSRTEAFF.

The CDR3 is CASGPGNLGTQYF. DNA of the CDR3: TGCGCCAGTGGCCCCGGCAACCTGGGCACCCAGTACTTC. This chain connects TRBV4-3 to TRBJ2-5; D is ambiguous. Trimming stripped 9 bases from V and 8 bases from J, with 19 bases between. CDR1 is LGHNA, CDR2 YSLEER, per germline. The CDR3 is made up of 13 amino acids.

The rearrangement uses TRBV6-6 and TRBJ1-1; D not resolved. The germline V and J ends were trimmed by 5 bases and 2 bases, with 9 bases remaining between them. CDR1 and CDR2 (germline): MNHNY, SVGAGI (reference sequence). The CDR3 totals 13 residues. CDR3 loop: CASSPRLNTEAFF. CDR3 in DNA: TGTGCCAGCAGTCCCCGTCTAAACACTGAAGCTTTCTTT.

The rearrangement joins TRBV10-3 to TRBJ2-2, with 12 bases matching TRBD2. After removal of 6 bases from V and 2 bases from J, the junction contained 4 bases not matched to a gene. Germline V CDR1 and CDR2: ENHRY, SYGVKD. The CDR3 covers 16 residues. This CDR3 reads CAIRRTSGTNTGELFF. The CDR3 nucleotides read TGTGCCATCAGACGGACTAGCGGGACCAACACCGGGGAGCTGTTTTTT.

V is TRBV12-5 and J is TRBJ2-3, with 12 nucleotides matching TRBD2. Germline V gene sequence: CDR1 LGHNT, CDR2 FRNRAP. With 6 bases clipped from V and 2 bases from J, the junction kept 6 bases outside the gene matches. This CDR3 contains 16 residues. The CDR3 DNA is TGTGCTAGTGGCTCCGGACTAGCGGGGAACACAGATACGCAGTATTTT. Translating it yields CASGSGLAGNTDTQYF.

This clonotype appeared a few times. The CDR3 loop reads CASSAYRGGTEAFF. CDR3 DNA sequence: TGTGCCAGCAGTGCGTACAGGGGGGGAACTGAAGCTTTCTTT. The chain employs TRBV6-1 and TRBJ1-1; 8 nucleotides match TRBD1. CDR1 is MNHNS, CDR2 SASEGT, per germline. Trimming cost V 4 bases and J 5 bases; bases outside gene matches: 6. This CDR3 comprises 14 residues.

This clonotype has ten or more counts. V is TRBV19 and J is TRBJ2-1; 12 bases map to TRBD2. Germline lookup yields CDR1 LNHDA and CDR2 SQIVND (reference sequence). The CDR3 extends over 20 amino acids. Trimming cost V 1 base and J 0 bases; bases outside gene matches: 10. The chain's CDR3 is CASSIGRLGTSGLSYNEQFF. CDR3 nucleotides: TGTGCCAGTAGTATAGGTCGTTTAGGGACTAGCGGGCTCTCCTACAATGAGCAGTTCTTC. The full variable domain, rest sourced from reference TRBV19 and TRBJ2-1, is DGGITQSPKYLFRKEGQNVTLSCEQNLNHDAMYWYRQDPGQGLRLIYYSQIVNDFQKGDIAEGYSVSREKKESFPLTVTSAQKNPTAFYLCASSIGRLGTSGLSYNEQFFGPGTRLTVL.

At least ten counts were recorded for this clonotype. This chain links TRBV7-6 with TRBJ1-1; D is undetermined. The CDR3 covers 13 residues. V lost 1 base and J 5 bases, leaving 8 bases between the germline ends. Germline CDR1 reads SGHVS; CDR2 reads FNYEAQ. The CDR3 loop reads CASSLGEGTEAFF. CDR3 sequence (DNA): TGTGCCAGCAGCTTAGGGGAGGGAACTGAAGCTTTCTTT.

The rearrangement uses TRBV6-5 and TRBJ1-4, with TRBD1 matching over 10 bases. V lost 3 bases, J lost 7 bases, and 11 bases stayed unmatched. In germline, CDR1 is MNHEY, CDR2 SVGAGI. CDR3 size: 17 residues. The CDR3 sequence: CASSYRDRGLRGEKLFF. The CDR3 nucleotides read TGTGCCAGCAGTTATCGGGACAGGGGCCTGCGGGGTGAAAAACTGTTTTTT.

Only a few counts were recorded for this clonotype. The chain employs TRBV15 and TRBJ1-1, with 9 bases lining up with TRBD1. The V and J ends lost 4 bases and 1 base, in that order; junction bases with no gene match: 10. The CDR3 has 17 residues. Germline values: CDR1 LNHNV, CDR2 YYDKDF (reference sequence). CDR3 nucleotide sequence: TGTGCCACCAGCACAGGACAGGGGTCGAGGGGGAACACTGAAGCTTTCTTT. Translation gives CATSTGQGSRGNTEAFF.

J is TRBJ1-1 and V is TRBV19; maybe TRBD1 (6 bases). The germline V gene encodes CDR1 LNHDA and CDR2 SQIVND (reference sequence). CDR3 length: 17 residues. The V and J ends lost 7 bases and 1 base respectively, with 22 bases between them. The DNA for the CDR3 is TGTGCCAGTATCCCTGACAGGCGAGGCAATAAGAACACTGAAGCTTTCTTT. Its protein is CASIPDRRGNKNTEAFF.

This clonotype was detected only a few times. V gene TRBV6-5 combines with J gene TRBJ2-1, with 13 bases identical to TRBD2. Germline CDR1 is MNHEY and CDR2 is SVGAGI. The V and J ends lost 5 bases and 13 bases, in that order; junction bases with no gene match: 5. The length of the CDR3 is 13 residues. The CDR3 sequence: CASSHGLAGAQFF. The CDR3 coding sequence is TGTGCCAGCAGTCACGGACTAGCGGGAGCACAGTTCTTC.

Many counts were recorded for this clonotype. This rearrangement joins TRBV7-9 to TRBJ1-1, with D perhaps matching TRBD1 (5 bases). There are 16 residues in the CDR3. The V end was cut by 3 bases, the J end by 0 bases, with 14 bases between. Germline lookup yields CDR1 SEHNR and CDR2 FQNEAQ (reference sequence). The DNA for the CDR3 is TGTGCCAGCAGCTTGTGGGAAGGGGTGTTGAACACTGAAGCTTTCTTT. Its translation is CASSLWEGVLNTEAFF.

The chain carries TRBV6-2 or TRBV6-3 and TRBJ2-7, with 7 bases identical to TRBD2. CDR3 length: 15 residues. The trim removed 3 bases at V and 4 bases at J, leaving 9 bases unmatched. Per the germline V gene, CDR1 is MNHEY and CDR2 is SVGEGT. CDR3 region: CASSYPLAGEYEQYF. The CDR3 nucleotides read TGTGCCAGCAGTTATCCCTTGGCGGGAGAATACGAGCAGTACTTC.